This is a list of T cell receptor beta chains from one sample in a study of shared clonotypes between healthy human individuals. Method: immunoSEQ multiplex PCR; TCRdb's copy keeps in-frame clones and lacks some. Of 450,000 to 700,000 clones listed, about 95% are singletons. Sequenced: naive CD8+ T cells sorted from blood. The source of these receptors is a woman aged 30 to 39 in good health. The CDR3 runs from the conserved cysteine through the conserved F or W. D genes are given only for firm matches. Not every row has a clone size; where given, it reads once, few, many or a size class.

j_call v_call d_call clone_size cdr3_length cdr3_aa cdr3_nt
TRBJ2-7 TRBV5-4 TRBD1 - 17 CASSNRAMTGTGVVMNF TGTGCCAGCAGCAACCGAGCTATGACCGGGACAGGGGTCGTGATGAACTTC
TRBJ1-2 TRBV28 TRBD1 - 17 CASRAGQGATGYYGYTF TGTGCCAGCAGAGCGGGACAGGGGGCCACTGGCTACTATGGCTACACCTTC
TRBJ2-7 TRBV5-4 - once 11 CASSIMNEQYF TGTGCCAGCAGCATCATGAACGAGCAGTACTTC
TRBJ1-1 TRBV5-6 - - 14 CASSLDQHNTEAFF TGTGCCAGCAGCTTGGACCAGCACAACACTGAAGCTTTCTTT
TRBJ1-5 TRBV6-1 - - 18 CASSEVPFWLYSNQPQHF TGTGCCAGCAGTGAAGTGCCTTTTTGGTTATATAGCAATCAGCCCCAGCATTTT
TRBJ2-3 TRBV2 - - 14 CASSGPDPTDTQYF TGTGCCAGCAGTGGGCCGGATCCCACAGATACGCAGTATTTT
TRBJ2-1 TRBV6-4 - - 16 CASSDSPGGSYNEQFF TGTGCCAGCAGTGACTCCCCCGGCGGCTCCTACAATGAGCAGTTCTTC
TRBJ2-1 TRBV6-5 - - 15 CASSYPAGTSDEQFF TGTGCCAGCAGTTACCCGGCAGGGACGAGCGATGAGCAGTTCTTC
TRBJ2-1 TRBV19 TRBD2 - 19 CASSPPGTSGRWSYNEQFF TGTGCCAGTAGTCCCCCCGGGACTAGCGGGAGGTGGTCCTACAATGAGCAGTTCTTC
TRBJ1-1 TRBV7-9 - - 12 CASSVPDAEAFF TGTGCCAGCAGCGTCCCTGACGCTGAAGCTTTCTTT
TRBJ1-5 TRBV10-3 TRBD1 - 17 CATEPGQGAGGNQPQHF TGTGCCACCGAACCGGGACAGGGGGCGGGAGGCAATCAGCCCCAGCATTTT
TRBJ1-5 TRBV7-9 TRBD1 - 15 CASSGQGSSNQPQHF TGTGCCAGCAGCGGACAGGGGAGTAGCAATCAGCCCCAGCATTTT
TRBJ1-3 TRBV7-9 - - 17 CASSFPQWEYSGNTIYF TGTGCCAGCAGCTTCCCCCAGTGGGAATACTCTGGAAACACCATATATTTT
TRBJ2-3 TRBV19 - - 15 CASHGVFATTDTQYF TGTGCCAGCCATGGGGTCTTTGCCACCACAGATACGCAGTATTTT
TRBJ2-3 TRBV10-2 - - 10 CATQADTQYF TGCGCCACGCAGGCAGATACGCAGTATTTT
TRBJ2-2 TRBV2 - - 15 CASSALEIGPGELFF TGTGCCAGCAGCGCTCTAGAAATCGGGCCCGGGGAGCTGTTTTTT
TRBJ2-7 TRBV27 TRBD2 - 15 CASKAGESPSYEQYF TGTGCCAGCAAGGCGGGAGAAAGTCCTTCCTACGAGCAGTACTTC
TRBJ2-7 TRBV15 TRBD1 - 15 CATSRRGQGRIEQYF TGTGCCACCAGCAGACGGGGACAGGGGAGGATCGAGCAGTACTTC
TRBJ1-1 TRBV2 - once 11 CASDRYTEAFF TGTGCCAGCGACAGATACACTGAAGCTTTCTTT
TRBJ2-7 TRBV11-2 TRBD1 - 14 CASSLWTGGHEQYF TGTGCCAGCAGCCTTTGGACAGGGGGCCACGAGCAGTACTTC
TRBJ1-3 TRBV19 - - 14 CASSIDLEVDTIYF TGTGCCAGTAGTATTGACCTCGAAGTGGACACCATATATTTT
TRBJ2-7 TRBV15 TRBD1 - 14 CATSMGQLSYEQYF TGTGCCACCAGCATGGGACAGCTCTCCTACGAGCAGTACTTC
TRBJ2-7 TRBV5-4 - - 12 CASSTDGYEQYF TGTGCCAGCAGTACGGACGGTTACGAGCAGTACTTC
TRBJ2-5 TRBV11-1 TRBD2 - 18 CASSLAFRIAGGGETQYF TGTGCCAGCAGCTTAGCGTTCCGGATAGCGGGAGGTGGTGAGACCCAGTACTTC
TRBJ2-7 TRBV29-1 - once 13 CSVRDGATYEQYF TGCAGCGTTCGCGATGGAGCGACCTACGAGCAGTACTTC
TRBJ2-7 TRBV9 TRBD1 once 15 CASSGGDRSHYEQYF TGTGCCAGCAGCGGAGGGGACAGGAGCCACTACGAGCAGTACTTC
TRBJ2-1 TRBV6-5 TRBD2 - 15 CASSRGLAGGNEQFF TGTGCCAGCAGTCGGGGACTAGCGGGAGGCAATGAGCAGTTCTTC
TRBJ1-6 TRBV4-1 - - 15 CASSQASGGDSPLHF TGCGCCAGCAGCCAAGCTTCCGGGGGCGATTCACCCCTCCACTTT
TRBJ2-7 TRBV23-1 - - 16 CASSRETQGGPYEQYF TGCGCCAGCAGTCGCGAAACCCAGGGCGGACCCTACGAGCAGTACTTC
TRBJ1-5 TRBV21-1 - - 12 CASSKDQGPQHF TGTGCCAGCAGCAAGGACCAGGGGCCCCAGCATTTT
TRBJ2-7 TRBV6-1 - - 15 CASSEAVDTPYEQYF TGTGCCAGCAGTGAAGCGGTTGACACCCCCTACGAGCAGTACTTC
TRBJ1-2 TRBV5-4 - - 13 CASRLGGGRGYTF TGTGCCAGCAGGCTCGGGGGCGGGAGGGGCTACACCTTC
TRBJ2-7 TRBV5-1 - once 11 CASSTGYEQYF TGCGCCAGCAGCACGGGATACGAGCAGTACTTC
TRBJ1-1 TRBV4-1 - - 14 CASSPTATNTEAFF TGCGCCAGCAGCCCGACAGCTACTAACACTGAAGCTTTCTTT